This T cell receptor beta chain came from a study of T cell responses to AZD1222 COVID-19 vaccine. General study findings and limits: Reports say nearly half of spike-specific TCRs go after unmutated variant regions. There were mostly white British donors and more females than males, and clonal diversity was possibly underestimated. Regions 160-218 and 743-854 dominated among vaccine-associated CD4 TCRs spanning spike. Repertoires in all cases were sampled only once the peak T cell response had passed.

Measured with immunoSEQ multiplex PCR; TCRdb has only the in-frame clones, and not every one. The data show 56,000 or so clones, with approximately 80% seen just once and around 5% held by the top ten. Notes on this clone: Its antigen remains unknown.

The receptor's source is an adult who received the AZD1222 COVID-19 vaccine. Sequenced material: peripheral blood, taken 28 days after the second AZD1222 dose.

CDR3 nucleotide sequence: TGTGCCAGCAGGGATCCGAACGGGTGGTCGAGCGAGCAGTACGTC. This gives the protein CASRDPNGWSSEQYV. V is TRBV6-5 and J is TRBJ2-7; D is ambiguous. The CDR3 runs 15 residues. V was cut by 6 bases and J by 6 bases, with 21 bases left in between. CDR1 MNHEY and CDR2 SVGAGI come from the germline V gene.